The T cell receptor (beta chain) described here comes from a study of T-cell memory formation after mild COVID-19. TCRdb reanalysed the 5' RACE reads using MiXCR and keeps one entry per CDR3 protein. The table lists 390,000 or so distinct CDR3 sequences, roughly 15% of them singletons, with roughly 21% in the top ten. This clonotype appeared a few times. V gave up 8 bases and J gave up 1 base, with 11 bases separating them. This CDR3 comprises 13 residues. The germline CDR1 and CDR2 sequences are ENHRY and SYGVKD. The chain carries TRBV10-3 and TRBJ2-5; the D call may be TRBD1 or TRBD2 (6 bases each). The sequence was obtained from a man aged 18 to 29 who had mild COVID-19 (a few samples of this study predate the infection). Cell type and time point are not known. Sequencing was done on a sample of PBMCs or a T cell subset sorted from them (not recorded which). The DNA for the CDR3 is TGTGCCATCTGTGGGGGGCCCCAAGAGACCCAGTACTTC. It specifies CAICGGPQETQYF.